This T cell receptor beta chain was recovered during a study of shared clonotypes between healthy human individuals. It was into CD45RA+ naive and CD45RA-negative memory subsets that the CD4+ cells were split. The assay was carried out at the deep level. The material for each subset, its genomic DNA, was split evenly across several immunoSEQ plates. Some clones are missing from TCRdb's copy, which holds only in-frame ones; the method was immunoSEQ multiplex PCR. Of roughly 2.4 million clones in the sample, 95% are singletons; the top ten hold approximately 0.13%. A word on this clone: The antigen is undetermined.

Germline V gene lookup returns CDR1 MNHNS and CDR2 SASEGT. The CDR3 covers 10 residues. V lost 5 bases and J 9 bases, leaving 8 bases between the germline ends. General study findings and limits: Sequencing depth was expected to influence donor clonotype sharing.

The clonotype was recovered from a man between 18 and 35 years old in good health. The sample consisted of naive CD4+ T cells sorted from blood. As to subset: CD45RA+ positively selected. The rearrangement links TRBV6-1 to TRBJ2-7; D gene ambiguous. This CDR3 reads CASSYNRQYF. The CDR3 region has the DNA TGTGCCAGCAGTTATAATAGGCAGTACTTC.